These 26 T cell receptor beta chains were sequenced from one sample in a study of cytomegalovirus exposure and HLA in healthy donors. Here immunoSEQ multiplex PCR was the method, and the copy in TCRdb shows in-frame clones only, minus some. The table includes 200,000 or so clones, approximately 87% detected once. The sample was PBMCs. Source of these receptors: a woman under 30 in good health and CMV-seronegative.

V and J are TRBV11-2 and TRBJ2-7, with no clear D. V dropped 5 bases and J dropped 0 bases, with 14 bases sitting between them. CDR3 size: 15 residues. CDR1 is SGHAT, CDR2 FQNNGV, per germline. As DNA, the CDR3 is TGTGCCAGCAGCCCCGACCCACGAAGCTCCTACGAGCAGTACTTC. This sequence encodes CASSPDPRSSYEQYF.

The chain couples TRBV4-2 to TRBJ2-7; tentative D call: TRBD2 (5 bases). This CDR3 is built from 15 residues. The V end was cut by 3 bases, the J end by 4 bases, with 16 bases between. From germline, CDR1 is LGHNA and CDR2 YNFKEQ. Here the CDR3 DNA reads TGTGCCAGCAGCCAGAATTTGGGGAGTCCGTACGAGCAGTACTTC. This encodes CASSQNLGSPYEQYF.

This chain joins TRBV7-6 and TRBJ2-7; perhaps D is TRBD1 or TRBD2 (7 bases each). The germline V gene has CDR1 SGHVS and CDR2 FNYEAQ. V gave up 6 bases and J gave up 6 bases, with 24 bases separating them. The CDR3 is 16 residues long. The DNA of the CDR3 is TGTGCCAGCAGTAGCGACAGGGTAGGCGGGAGAGGCGAGCAGTACTTC. It codes for CASSSDRVGGRGEQYF.

This chain uses TRBV5-4 with TRBJ2-7, with D possibly being TRBD1 or TRBD2 (5 bases each). CDR1 is SGHNT and CDR2 is YYREEE in the germline V gene (reference sequence). The CDR3 extends over 15 amino acids. V lost 2 bases to trimming and J lost 2 bases, with 14 bases between them. Written as DNA, the CDR3 is TGTGCCAGCAGCTTAGGGGCCGGGGCTACCTACGAGCAGTACTTC. Translating it yields CASSLGAGATYEQYF.

The rearrangement links TRBV7-2 to TRBJ1-6; a possible D gene is TRBD1 (5 bases). The CDR3 has 14 residues. Trimming pared 5 bases from V and 7 bases from J, leaving 12 bases between. Per the germline V gene, CDR1 is SGHTA and CDR2 is FQGNSA. CDR3 amino acids: CASSARQWNSPLHF. DNA for the CDR3: TGTGCCAGCAGCGCGAGACAGTGGAATTCACCCCTCCACTTT.

A note on this clone: A junction boundary mismatches the germline segment, possibly from a read error. V is TRBV7-7 and J is TRBJ2-1, with 11 nucleotides matching TRBD2. CDR3 length: 17 amino acids. Germline CDR1 reads SSHAT; CDR2 reads FNYEAQ (reference sequence). In DNA, the CDR3 is TGTGCTAGCAGCTTACGCCCTAGCGGGGGGTCCTACAATGAGCAGTTCTTC. Translating it yields CASSLRPSGGSYNEQFF.

To note about this clone: This sample includes further DNA sequences coding for the same CDR3. The CDR3 DNA reads TGCGCCAGCAGCCTAGGGGGCGCGGGCACCGGGGAGCTGTTTTTT. Its translation is CASSLGGAGTGELFF. This rearrangement joins TRBV5-1 to TRBJ2-2; TRBD1 agrees at 7 bases. The germline V gene encodes CDR1 SGHRS and CDR2 YFSETQ. V dropped 4 bases and J dropped 4; count of bases not matched to a gene: 7. CDR3 length equals 15 residues.

The rearrangement links TRBV13 to TRBJ2-2; D unclear. CDR3 size: 15 residues. Per germline, CDR1 PRHDT and CDR2 FYEKMQ (reference sequence). V gave up 4 bases and J gave up 3 bases, with 12 bases separating them. Here the CDR3 reads CASSSSYTDTGELFF. DNA for the CDR3: TGTGCCAGCAGCTCCTCCTATACGGACACCGGGGAGCTGTTTTTT.

The rearrangement joins TRBV5-1 to TRBJ2-1; possibly TRBD1 for D (6 bases). Germline lookup yields CDR1 SGHRS and CDR2 YFSETQ. The V end lost 4 bases, the J end lost 0 bases, and 8 bases lay between the germline ends. This CDR3 region has 14 residues. CDR3 sequence (DNA): TGCGCCAGCAGCCGGACAGACTCCTACAATGAGCAGTTCTTC. Translation: CASSRTDSYNEQFF.

This rearrangement joins TRBV6-5 to TRBJ1-2; D is ambiguous. V lost 7 bases to trimming and J lost 1 base, with 7 bases between them. CDR3 length: 12 residues. Germline-derived CDR1 and CDR2 are MNHEY and SVGAGI. The CDR3 DNA sequence: TGTGCCAGCAAGGCAGATAACTATGGCTACACCTTC. Translation: CASKADNYGYTF.

The chain uses TRBV5-1 and TRBJ2-3; D may be TRBD2 (5 bases). CDR1 is SGHRS, CDR2 YFSETQ, per germline. The CDR3 runs to 12 residues. V lost 3 bases and J 5 bases, leaving 7 bases between the germline ends. This CDR3 is CASSSTRDTQYF. Here the CDR3 DNA reads TGCGCCAGCAGCTCCACTAGAGATACGCAGTATTTT.

The chain links TRBV4-1 to TRBJ1-2; a possible D gene is TRBD1 (5 bases). The CDR3 has 16 residues. V lost 0 bases to trimming and J lost 4 bases, with 15 bases between them. Germline lookup yields CDR1 MGHRA and CDR2 YSYEKL. The CDR3: CASSQDRDGLSYGYTF. CDR3 nucleotide sequence: TGCGCCAGCAGCCAAGATAGGGACGGGCTATCCTATGGCTACACCTTC.

This sequence joins TRBV2 and TRBJ1-4; unclear D gene. The V gene's germline CDR1 is SNHLY and CDR2 FYNNEI. Trimming removed 6 bases from V and 5 bases from J, with 16 bases in between. The CDR3 sequence is 15 residues long. The CDR3 is CASRITGSRNEKLFF. CDR3 sequence (DNA): TGTGCCAGCAGAATAACCGGGTCCAGAAATGAAAAACTGTTTTTT.

The chain recombines TRBV28 with TRBJ2-7; a possible D gene is TRBD1 (7 bases). The CDR3 spans 14 residues. CDR1 MDHEN and CDR2 SYDVKM come from the germline V gene. V dropped 2 bases and J dropped 7 bases, with 15 bases sitting between them. Here the CDR3 DNA reads TGTGCCAGCAGTTTAGGCCAGGGGGGACGGGAGCAGTACTTC. Its translation is CASSLGQGGREQYF.

The chain has TRBV9 and TRBJ1-5; D is uncertain. V was clipped by 2 bases and J by 3 bases, with 6 bases between them. The CDR3 loop spans 13 amino acids. The germline CDR1 and CDR2 sequences are SGDLS and YYNGEE. CDR3 in amino acids: CASSVRPNQPQHF. CDR3 bases: TGTGCCAGCAGCGTCCGCCCCAATCAGCCCCAGCATTTT.

The V and J genes are TRBV9 and TRBJ2-1; 8 bases are shared with TRBD2. The CDR3 runs 16 residues. Germline V gives CDR1 SGDLS, CDR2 YYNGEE. Trimming took 4 bases from V and 3 from J; bases not matched to a gene: 9. The chain's CDR3 is CASSSRLATVYNEQFF. For the CDR3, the DNA is TGTGCCAGCAGCTCTCGACTAGCGACGGTCTACAATGAGCAGTTCTTC.

The rearrangement uses TRBV30 and TRBJ1-1; the D gene is possibly TRBD1 (5 bases). CDR3 length equals 13 residues. Deletions cut 0 bases from V and 6 bases from J, with 11 bases between. CDR1 is GTSNPN, CDR2 SVGIG, per germline (reference sequence). The CDR3 here is CAWSVKRDSEAFF. CDR3 DNA: TGTGCCTGGAGTGTTAAACGGGACTCTGAAGCTTTCTTT. Looking up the rest from reference TRBV30 and TRBJ1-1 gives the full variable domain: SQTIHQWPATLVQPVGSPLSLECTVEGTSNPNLYWYRQAAGRGLQLLFYSVGIGQISSEVPQNLSASRPQDRQFILSSKKLLLSDSGFYLCAWSVKRDSEAFFGQGTRLTVV.

This clone has more than one count but fewer than ten. The rearrangement joins TRBV19 to TRBJ2-3, with 10 bases identical to TRBD2. The CDR3 is made up of 15 amino acids. Trimming at V came to 5 bases and at J to 3 bases, leaving 5 bases not matched to a gene. Germline CDR1 reads LNHDA; CDR2 reads SQIVND (reference sequence). The CDR3 coding sequence is TGTGCCAGTAGTTCCCTAGCGGGAGAAACAGATACGCAGTATTTT. Translated: CASSSLAGETDTQYF.

The chain links TRBV5-1 to TRBJ2-2; a weak D match, TRBD1 (5 bases). The ends were cut back, 0 bases at V and 6 bases at J, with 9 bases in the middle. The CDR3 length is 14 residues. Germline V lookup: CDR1 SGHRS, CDR2 YFSETQ. The CDR3 loop reads CASSLEGLPGELFF. The CDR3 region has the DNA TGCGCCAGCAGCTTGGAGGGGCTTCCCGGGGAGCTGTTTTTT.

The chain combines TRBV27 with TRBJ2-1; D is unresolved. CDR1 and CDR2 (germline): MNHEY, SMNVEV (reference sequence). Trimming shortened V by 6 bases and J by 0 bases, and 15 bases separated the two germline ends. The CDR3 is made up of 16 amino acids. The CDR3 nucleotides read TGTGCCAGCAGCCTTTCGACTGTGAGCTCCTACAATGAGCAGTTCTTC. Translated: CASSLSTVSSYNEQFF.

This clone was detected only a few times. The V gene is TRBV18, the J gene TRBJ1-1, with no clear D. The CDR3 runs to 15 residues. The V end was cut by 5 bases, the J end by 1 base, with 14 bases between. Per the germline V gene, CDR1 is KGHSH and CDR2 is LQKENI. The CDR3 protein is CASSTGIPPNTEAFF. As DNA, the CDR3 is TGTGCCAGCTCAACGGGTATTCCCCCGAACACTGAAGCTTTCTTT.

This clone was detected a few times. The CDR3 nucleotides are TGCGCCAGCAGCTTGTCCTCGGGAGGGGTGGCAGATACGCAGTATTTT. Protein: CASSLSSGGVADTQYF. J is TRBJ2-3 and V is TRBV5-1, with 8 bases identical to TRBD2. The CDR3 runs to 16 residues. The germline V gene encodes CDR1 SGHRS and CDR2 YFSETQ. J was trimmed by 4 bases and V by 1 base; bases with no gene match: 8.

J is TRBJ2-3 and V is TRBV12-5; the match to TRBD2 covers 7 bases. V lost 1 base and J lost 0; bases outside the gene matches: 7. The CDR3 contains 17 residues. The germline V gene has CDR1 LGHNT and CDR2 FRNRAP. The CDR3, as DNA: TGTGCTAGTGGTTTGGCCACTAGCGCGACAAGCACAGATACGCAGTATTTT. Translation gives CASGLATSATSTDTQYF.

Comment on this clone: In the same sample, other DNA sequences code for this CDR3. The gene calls are TRBV28 and TRBJ1-2, with D maybe TRBD1 (6 bases). Germline V lookup: CDR1 MDHEN, CDR2 SYDVKM. There are 13 residues in the CDR3. V was clipped by 5 bases and J by 5 bases, with 12 bases between them. The CDR3, as DNA: TGTGCCAGCAGTCCCGGGACAAGTTATGGCTACACCTTC. This translates into CASSPGTSYGYTF.

The chain employs TRBV28 and TRBJ2-7; D not resolved. CDR1 is MDHEN and CDR2 is SYDVKM in the germline V gene. This CDR3 has 15 residues. The ends were cut back, 1 base at V and 2 bases at J, with 12 bases in the middle. CDR3 loop: CASSLSLAGTYEQYF. CDR3 sequence (DNA): TGTGCCAGCAGTTTATCCCTGGCAGGCACCTACGAGCAGTACTTC. The variable domain in full, completed from reference TRBV28 and TRBJ2-7, reads DVKVTQSSRYLVKRTGEKVFLECVQDMDHENMFWYRQDPGLGLRLIYFSYDVKMKEKGDIPEGYSVSREKKERFSLILESASTNQTSMYLCASSLSLAGTYEQYFGPGTRLTVT.

In its sample, this clone was seen a few times. The V gene is TRBV30, the J gene TRBJ2-3; 12 bases map to TRBD2. The junction had 0 bases not matched to a gene; V was cut back by 2 bases and J by 0 bases. The germline V gene encodes CDR1 GTSNPN and CDR2 SVGIG (reference sequence). This CDR3 contains 15 residues. The CDR3 loop reads CAWSLAGGSTDTQYF. The DNA for the CDR3 is TGTGCCTGGAGTCTAGCGGGAGGGAGCACAGATACGCAGTATTTT.